The present T cell receptor (beta chain) was sequenced within a study of cytomegalovirus exposure and HLA in healthy donors. The germline gives CDR1 GTSNPN, CDR2 SVGIG (reference sequence). This CDR3 has 12 amino acids. V was clipped by 5 bases and J by 8 bases, with 15 bases between them. The PCR made use of 60 Vbeta and 13 Jbeta primers. Using immunoSEQ multiplex PCR, the repertoire was profiled, and TCRdb retains in-frame clones only, with some absent. Among about 100,000 clones listed, 70% to 80% were seen once. General observations from the study: In an earlier analysis, most TCR beta V segments were productive about 87% or about 30% of the time. Serostatus for CMV was the only available immune exposure information. HLA restriction was apparent for most CMV-associated TCR beta chains in a later analysis.

About this clone: Its antigen is not known.

Sequenced sample: PBMCs. The chain recombines TRBV30 with TRBJ1-2; a weak D match, TRBD1 (5 bases). The receptor's source is a woman between 18 and 29 years old in good health and CMV-seropositive. The DNA of the CDR3 is TGTGCCTGGGTAACAGGCCCAGGGGGCTACACCTTC. This gives the protein CAWVTGPGGYTF.